This T cell receptor (beta chain) was recorded in a study of blood T cell repertoires in COVID-19. CDR3 length: 16 amino acids. CDR1 and CDR2 (germline): SGHDN, FVKESK. V dropped 1 base and J dropped 1; count of bases not matched to a gene: 3. How the authors handled the data: Nucleated cell number was recorded as an estimate derived from reference gene primer amplification. Only in-frame clones appear in the TCRdb table, and some are missing; sequencing was by immunoSEQ multiplex PCR. The D gene and trimming were derived from the DNA, and the V and J assignments and clone size from that table. The table has roughly 20,000 clones, approximately 91% seen once; the top ten hold roughly 11%.

What was sequenced was peripheral blood. This TCR was recovered from a human donor in a cohort sampled during active COVID-19. The V call is TRBV14, the J call TRBJ2-2; TRBD1 aligns across 7 bases. The CDR3 DNA is TGTGCCAGCAGCCAAGGAGGGACAGTGAACACCGGGGAGCTGTTTTTT. It is translated as CASSQGGTVNTGELFF.